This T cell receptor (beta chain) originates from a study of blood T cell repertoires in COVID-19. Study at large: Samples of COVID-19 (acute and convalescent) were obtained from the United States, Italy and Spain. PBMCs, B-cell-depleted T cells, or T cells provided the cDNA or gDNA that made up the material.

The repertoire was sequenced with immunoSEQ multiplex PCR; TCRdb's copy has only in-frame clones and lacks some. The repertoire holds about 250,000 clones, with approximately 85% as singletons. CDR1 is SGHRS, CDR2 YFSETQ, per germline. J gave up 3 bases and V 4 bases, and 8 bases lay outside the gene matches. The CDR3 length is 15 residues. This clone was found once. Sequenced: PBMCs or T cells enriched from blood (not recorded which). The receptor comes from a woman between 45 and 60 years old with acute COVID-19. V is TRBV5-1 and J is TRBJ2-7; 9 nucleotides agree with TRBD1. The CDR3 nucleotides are TGCGCCAGCAGCCGGGGACAGGGAGTTAACTACGAGCAGTACTTC. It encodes CASSRGQGVNYEQYF. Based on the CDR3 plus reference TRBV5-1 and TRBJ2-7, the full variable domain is KAGVTQTPRYLIKTRGQQVTLSCSPISGHRSVSWYQQTPGQGLQFLFEYFSETQRNKGNFPGRFSGRQFSNSRSEMNVSTLELGDSALYLCASSRGQGVNYEQYFGPGTRLTVT.